The present T cell receptor (beta chain) was sequenced within a study of T cell responses to AZD1222 COVID-19 vaccine. Looking at the study overall: Whether given at about 4 or about 12 weeks, second doses were pooled.

Per the germline V gene, CDR1 is LNHDA and CDR2 is SQIVND (reference sequence). V was clipped by 5 bases and J by 3 bases, with 2 bases between them. The CDR3 covers 11 residues. Comment on this clone: The target antigen is unknown.

Sequenced by immunoSEQ multiplex PCR; TCRdb stores in-frame clones only, minus some. The data contain about 120,000 clones, roughly 88% of them singletons. Study-wide points: There were vaccine-associated CD4 TCRs across spike, dominant at 160-218 and 743-854. Donors in the cohort were predominantly white British and more often female, and clonal diversity was possibly underestimated. AZD1222 recipients seropositive at baseline numbered only six or seven.

Material: peripheral blood, obtained on day 0 of AZD1222 vaccination. This sequence was found in an adult in good health. The V and J genes are TRBV19 and TRBJ2-1, with D unclear. This CDR3 reads CASSDYNEQFF. CDR3 coding DNA: TGTGCCAGTAGTGACTACAATGAGCAGTTCTTC.